This T cell receptor (beta chain) was sequenced for a study of long-term antiretroviral therapy in people with HIV. This clone is medium-sized (0.01 to 0.1%) in the sample. Sequencing used immunoSEQ v3.0 at survey level. Generated by immunoSEQ multiplex PCR, the TCRdb table keeps only in-frame clones and is missing some. The data contain about 39,000 clones, 70% to 90% of them singletons. The sequenced sample was unsorted PBMCs, obtained 1.2 years after starting antiretroviral therapy. The clonotype comes from a woman aged 45 to 65 with HIV.

In DNA, the CDR3 is TGTGCCACCAGCAGAGAGGGGGAAAGTGGTTCACCCCTCCACTTT. Protein: CATSREGESGSPLHF. V and J are TRBV15 and TRBJ1-6; D may be TRBD1 (5 bases). Trimming removed 0 bases from V and 9 bases from J, with 12 bases in between. This CDR3 region has 15 residues. In germline, CDR1 is LNHNV, CDR2 YYDKDF (reference sequence).